This T cell receptor (beta chain) stems from a study of blood T cell repertoires in COVID-19. Looking at the study overall: Both acute and convalescent COVID-19 samples were obtained from the United States, Italy and Spain. In each case, the material was cDNA or gDNA derived from T cells, B-cell-depleted T cells, or PBMCs.

The V gene end was trimmed by 4 bases and the J gene end by 3 bases; junction bases not matched to a gene: 5. CDR1 and CDR2 (germline): SNHLY, FYNNEI. The CDR3 is 15 residues long. This clone was counted once. In the original processing: Estimation of nucleated cell counts relied on the amplification of reference gene primers. Measured with immunoSEQ multiplex PCR; TCRdb has only the in-frame clones, and not every one. Clone size and the V and J calls come from that table; the DNA yielded D and trimming. The repertoire has approximately 70,000 clones, 79% of them found once; the top ten carry 5% to 6.5%.

Sequenced input: peripheral blood. The clonotype originates from a woman aged 55-69 years with acute or convalescent COVID-19. The V and J genes are TRBV2 and TRBJ1-4; 7 positions agree with TRBD1. CDR3 region: CASSGGQSANEKLFF. The CDR3 nucleotides are TGTGCCAGCAGTGGGGGACAGAGCGCTAATGAAAAACTGTTTTTT.